The 16 T cell receptor beta chains below were found in one sample sequenced in a study of cytomegalovirus exposure and HLA in healthy donors. Vbeta (60) and Jbeta (13) primers were used in the PCR. Repertoires were generated with immunoSEQ multiplex PCR, while TCRdb's copy carries only in-frame clones and drops some. Among about 150,000 clones, less than 80% were seen once, and the ten largest hold 2.1%. What was sequenced was PBMCs. These receptors all come from a man aged 30 to 45 in good health and CMV-seronegative.

The CDR3 DNA follows: TGTGCCAGCAGTCGCGGTGAGAGGGACGGCGGCCGGACTAAACATAGCACCATATATTTT. Translating it yields CASSRGERDGGRTKHSTIYF. V gene TRBV4-2 combines with J gene TRBJ1-3; a weak D match, TRBD1 (5 bases). CDR1 and CDR2 (germline): LGHNA, YNFKEQ. Trimming took 6 bases from V and 9 from J, leaving 36 bases between them. The CDR3 extends over 20 amino acids.

The chain links TRBV30 to TRBJ2-7, with D uncertain. The V end lost 0 bases, the J end lost 3 bases, and 6 bases lay between the germline ends. Per germline, CDR1 GTSNPN and CDR2 SVGIG (reference sequence). This CDR3 has 12 amino acids. The CDR3 DNA follows: TGTGCCTGGAGTGTGCCGGGCTACGAGCAGTACTTC. Its protein product is CAWSVPGYEQYF. The full variable domain, in which reference TRBV30 and TRBJ2-7 provide the parts outside the CDR3, is SQTIHQWPATLVQPVGSPLSLECTVEGTSNPNLYWYRQAAGRGLQLLFYSVGIGQISSEVPQNLSASRPQDRQFILSSKKLLLSDSGFYLCAWSVPGYEQYFGPGTRLTVT.

This clone was seen a handful of times. This sequence joins TRBV28 and TRBJ2-7; 11 bases align to TRBD1. The CDR3 is 15 amino acids. The germline gives CDR1 MDHEN, CDR2 SYDVKM. Germline trimming cut 2 bases from V and 5 bases from J; bases unmatched to any gene: 5. CDR3 residues: CASSLPGTGGDEQYF. The CDR3 nucleotides read TGTGCCAGCAGTTTACCCGGGACAGGGGGGGACGAGCAGTACTTC.

This clone was detected a few times. This chain links TRBV9 with TRBJ2-7, with 8 bases aligning to TRBD2. Per the germline V gene, CDR1 is SGDLS and CDR2 is YYNGEE. Losses at the gene ends were 3 bases for V and 6 bases for J; bases not matched to a gene: 5. The CDR3 totals 13 residues. CDR3 nucleotide sequence: TGTGCCAGCAGCGCGGGGGGGGGTAGCGAGCAGTACTTC. This sequence encodes CASSAGGGSEQYF.

The J gene is TRBJ2-2, the V gene TRBV11-3, with TRBD1 matching over 10 bases. CDR1 and CDR2 from the germline V gene are SGHNT and YENEEA. The trim removed 6 bases at V and 5 bases at J, leaving 6 bases unmatched. The CDR3 is 15 residues long. CDR3 protein: CASRPGTGETGELFF. The CDR3 DNA reads as TGTGCCAGCAGACCCGGGACAGGGGAAACCGGGGAGCTGTTTTTT. The complete variable domain, with remaining parts taken from reference TRBV11-3 and TRBJ2-2, reads EAGVVQSPRYKIIEKKQPVAFWCNPISGHNTLYWYLQNLGQGPELLIRYENEEAVDDSQLPKDRFSAERLKGVDSTLKIQPAELGDSAVYLCASRPGTGETGELFFGEGSRLTVL.

This clone was recorded a few times. This chain joins TRBV9 and TRBJ2-2; the match to TRBD1 covers 7 bases. Germline-derived CDR1 and CDR2 are SGDLS and YYNGEE. The V and J ends lost 2 bases and 0 bases, in that order; junction bases with no gene match: 4. This CDR3 has 16 amino acids. CDR3 sequence (DNA): TGTGCCAGCAGCGTGGCCGGGACAGCGAACACCGGGGAGCTGTTTTTT. Encoded protein: CASSVAGTANTGELFF. Together with reference TRBV9 and TRBJ2-2, the CDR3 gives the full variable domain: DSGVTQTPKHLITATGQRVTLRCSPRSGDLSVYWYQQSLDQGLQFLIQYYNGEERAKGNILERFSAQQFPDLHSELNLSSLELGDSALYFCASSVAGTANTGELFFGEGSRLTVL.

This clone showed up just a few times. This sample also contains other DNA sequences that code for the same CDR3. V is TRBV28 and J is TRBJ2-7; 7 bases fit TRBD2. The V segment lost 2 bases and the J segment 1 base; nucleotides outside the gene matches: 8. Germline V gene sequence: CDR1 MDHEN, CDR2 SYDVKM. The CDR3 is 16 residues long. CDR3 in amino acids: CASSLEAGGGSYEQYF. The CDR3 nucleotides read TGTGCCAGCAGTTTAGAAGCTGGCGGGGGATCCTACGAGCAGTACTTC.

This clone was seen only a few times. The CDR3 DNA reads TGTGCCAGCAGTGAAGGGTCCGGTTACAATGAAAAACTGTTTTTT. Protein product: CASSEGSGYNEKLFF. The chain links TRBV2 to TRBJ1-4; D is ambiguous. CDR3 size: 15 residues. V shed 1 base and J shed 5 bases, with 11 bases lying between them. Germline V gene sequence: CDR1 SNHLY, CDR2 FYNNEI.

This sequence joins TRBV2 and TRBJ1-3; TRBD1 matches 11 bases. This CDR3 is built from 16 residues. The germline V gene has CDR1 SNHLY and CDR2 FYNNEI. V dropped 7 bases and J dropped 3; count of bases not matched to a gene: 8. CDR3 sequence: CASNRGQGAGGNTIYF. CDR3 bases: TGTGCCAGCAACCGAGGACAGGGGGCCGGTGGAAACACCATATATTTT.

V is TRBV19 and J is TRBJ1-1, with D uncertain. Between the trimmed V and J ends, which lost 5 bases and 5 bases, there was a span of 12 bases. The CDR3 contains 13 residues. Germline CDR1 is LNHDA and CDR2 is SQIVND (reference sequence). CDR3: CASSSGLATEAFF. CDR3 sequence (DNA): TGTGCCAGTAGTTCCGGGTTAGCGACTGAAGCTTTCTTT.

The chain joins TRBV7-2 to TRBJ2-7, with no clear D. Trimming took 2 bases from V and 3 from J, leaving 8 bases between them. CDR3 size: 13 residues. Germline V CDR1 and CDR2: SGHTA, FQGNSA. As DNA, the CDR3 is TGTGCCAGCAGCTTATTACAAAACTACGAGCAGTACTTC. Translated: CASSLLQNYEQYF.

The chain links TRBV5-1 to TRBJ2-7; 7 bases match TRBD2. Germline V gives CDR1 SGHRS, CDR2 YFSETQ. V was clipped by 3 bases and J by 2 bases; unmatched bases: 8. The CDR3 is 15 amino acids. This chain's CDR3 is CASSSSGTTPYEQYF. CDR3 sequence (DNA): TGCGCCAGCAGCTCATCCGGGACTACACCCTACGAGCAGTACTTC. Supplemented by reference TRBV5-1 and TRBJ2-7, the full variable domain reads KAGVTQTPRYLIKTRGQQVTLSCSPISGHRSVSWYQQTPGQGLQFLFEYFSETQRNKGNFPGRFSGRQFSNSRSEMNVSTLELGDSALYLCASSSSGTTPYEQYFGPGTRLTVT.

The rearrangement uses TRBV7-3 and TRBJ2-5; 9 bases map to TRBD1. The CDR3 totals 15 residues. The trim removed 5 bases at V and 5 bases at J, leaving 9 bases unmatched. CDR1 and CDR2 (germline): SGHTA, FQGTGA. The DNA of the CDR3 is TGTGCCAGCAGCCCCGGGACAGGGAGTGGTGAGACCCAGTACTTC. Amino acid sequence: CASSPGTGSGETQYF.

The rearrangement joins TRBV5-4 to TRBJ2-3; 7 bases are a match to TRBD1. V gave up 0 bases and J gave up 4 bases; unmatched junction bases: 5. The CDR3 contains 15 residues. Germline-derived CDR1 and CDR2 are SGHNT and YYREEE (reference sequence). In DNA form, the CDR3 reads TGTGCCAGCAGCTTGGGCGGGCAGGGGGCAGATACGCAGTATTTT. Residues: CASSLGGQGADTQYF.

This clone was seen a few times. The chain joins TRBV18 to TRBJ2-5; the D gene is possibly TRBD2 (6 bases). Germline CDR1 KGHSH, CDR2 LQKENI. The CDR3 contains 14 residues. Trimming stripped 2 bases from V and 2 bases from J, with 9 bases between. DNA for the CDR3: TGTGCCAGCTCACCAGGGACTCTTCAAGAGACCCAGTACTTC. Its translation: CASSPGTLQETQYF. The variable domain in full, completed from reference TRBV18 and TRBJ2-5, reads NAGVMQNPRHLVRRRGQEARLRCSPMKGHSHVYWYRQLPEEGLKFMVYLQKENIIDESGMPKERFSAEFPKEGPSILRIQQVVRGDSAAYFCASSPGTLQETQYFGPGTRLLVL.

The V gene is TRBV18, the J gene TRBJ2-7; 7 bases map to TRBD1. The CDR3 spans 15 residues. Per the germline V gene, CDR1 is KGHSH and CDR2 is LQKENI. V trimming: 3 bases; J trimming: 1 base; junction bases outside the gene matches: 6. The CDR3 nucleotides are TGTGCCAGCTCACCGACCCCGGGACAGTCCTACGAGCAGTACTTC. Its protein is CASSPTPGQSYEQYF.